This T cell receptor beta chain was observed in a study of blood T cell repertoires in COVID-19. About the research overall: There were acute and convalescent COVID-19 samples, and they came from the United States, Italy and Spain. Nucleic acid was either cDNA or gDNA, and it came from T cells, B-cell-depleted T cells, or PBMCs.

Germline V gives CDR1 MRHNA, CDR2 SNTAGT. The CDR3 loop spans 15 amino acids. Trimming shortened V by 2 bases and J by 10 bases, and 18 bases separated the two germline ends. Original data processing: From reference gene primer amplification, estimates of nucleated cell counts were derived. Assay used: immunoSEQ multiplex PCR; TCRdb lists only in-frame clones, some missing. The V and J calls and clone size come from that table; D and trimming were worked out from the DNA. The sample holds about 54,000 clones; 82% are singletons and the top ten take approximately 5.9%. J is TRBJ2-1 and V is TRBV6-4, with D tentatively TRBD2 (6 bases). The sequenced sample was peripheral blood. This TCR was recovered from a human donor in a cohort sampled during active or convalescent COVID-19. CDR3 loop: CASSDERTGAGEQFF. DNA for the CDR3: TGTGCCAGCAGTGACGAACGGACTGGGGCGGGAGAGCAGTTCTTC.